This is a list of T cell receptor beta chains from one sample in a study of OX40 agonist ivuxolimab in advanced cancers. The repertoire was sequenced with immunoSEQ multiplex PCR; TCRdb's copy has only in-frame clones and lacks some. The sample lists 55,000 to 75,000 clones, around 84% occurring once. The sequenced sample was CD4+ or CD8+ T cells sorted from blood, obtained in a trial of the OX40 agonist ivuxolimab. The source of these receptors is an adult with an advanced solid tumor such as melanoma, head and neck, liver or kidney cancer. CDR3s include the opening cysteine and the closing phenylalanine or tryptophan. A D gene is named only where the DNA matches it firmly. Only some rows state a clone size, as once, few, many or a class for expanded clones.

D gene	V gene	clone size	J gene	CDR3 protein	CDR3 DNA
TRBD1	TRBV6-6	NA	TRBJ1-2	CASSYTQGLVDGYTF	TGTGCCAGCAGTTATACACAGGGGTTAGTTGATGGCTACACCTTC
NA	TRBV19	NA	TRBJ2-5	CASSMAGSRETQYF	TGTGCCAGTAGTATGGCAGGGTCTCGAGAGACCCAGTACTTC
NA	TRBV19	NA	TRBJ2-7	CASSTGQDYYEQYF	TGTGCCAGTAGTACCGGACAGGACTACTACGAGCAGTACTTC
NA	TRBV7-2	few	TRBJ1-3	CASSVGQRNTIYF	TGTGCCAGCAGCGTCGGACAAAGAAACACCATATATTTT
TRBD2	TRBV6-4	many	TRBJ2-2	CASRLAGDTGELFF	TGTGCCAGCAGACTAGCGGGAGACACCGGGGAGCTGTTTTTT
TRBD2	TRBV11-2	NA	TRBJ2-3	CASSLRPSGNTDTQYF	TGTGCCAGCAGCCTCAGACCTAGCGGGAACACAGATACGCAGTATTTT
NA	TRBV10-3	NA	TRBJ2-7	CAIRVGGTGEQYF	TGTGCCATCAGGGTCGGGGGAACCGGCGAGCAGTACTTC
NA	TRBV27	few	TRBJ2-1	CASSKILVSVDEQFF	TGTGCCAGCTCAAAGATACTAGTGAGCGTTGATGAGCAGTTCTTC
NA	TRBV5-5	NA	TRBJ1-1	CASRYTTNTEAFF	TGTGCCAGCAGGTATACAACGAACACTGAAGCTTTCTTT
NA	TRBV4-3	NA	TRBJ2-2	CASSQERFHTGELFF	TGCGCCAGCAGCCAAGAACGGTTCCACACCGGGGAGCTGTTTTTT
TRBD2	TRBV15	NA	TRBJ2-4	CATTTSGGSKNIQYF	TGTGCCACCACGACTAGCGGGGGATCTAAAAACATTCAGTACTTC
TRBD1	TRBV2	NA	TRBJ1-2	CASNPGQGLYGYTF	TGTGCCAGCAACCCGGGACAGGGTTTGTATGGCTACACCTTC
TRBD1	TRBV18	NA	TRBJ2-3	CASSALPYGQGIADTQYF	TGTGCCAGCTCAGCCTTACCCTACGGACAGGGAATAGCAGATACGCAGTATTTT
TRBD1	TRBV5-1	NA	TRBJ1-2	CASSLTGTGGSIYGYTF	TGCGCCAGCAGCTTAACCGGGACAGGGGGCTCAATCTATGGCTACACCTTC
TRBD2	TRBV10-3	NA	TRBJ2-2	CAISETSGSETGELFF	TGTGCCATCAGCGAGACTAGCGGTTCGGAAACCGGGGAGCTGTTTTTT
TRBD1	TRBV7-9	NA	TRBJ1-2	CASSLALGQIYGYTF	TGTGCCAGCAGCTTAGCCCTGGGACAGATCTATGGCTACACCTTC
TRBD2	TRBV7-6	NA	TRBJ2-2	CASSLAAPRPWREGPGELFF	TGTGCCAGCAGCTTAGCGGCCCCCAGGCCCTGGCGGGAGGGTCCCGGGGAGCTGTTTTTT
TRBD1	TRBV6-4	NA	TRBJ1-3	CASSYRRQGTRNTIYF	TGTGCCAGCAGTTACCGACGACAGGGCACAAGAAACACCATATATTTT
TRBD1	TRBV9	NA	TRBJ2-3	CASSVEGQGTDTQYF	TGTGCCAGCAGCGTAGAGGGACAGGGCACAGATACGCAGTATTTT
TRBD1	TRBV5-6	NA	TRBJ2-7	CASSSVGGRGPYEQYF	TGTGCCAGCAGCTCCGTCGGGGGCAGGGGGCCCTACGAGCAGTACTTC
NA	TRBV6-5	NA	TRBJ1-3	CASSYGGALSGNTIYF	TGTGCCAGCAGTTACGGAGGAGCTCTCTCTGGAAACACCATATATTTT
TRBD1	TRBV4-2	NA	TRBJ1-2	CASSLRGQGNYGYTF	TGTGCCAGCAGCTTGAGGGGACAGGGTAACTATGGCTACACCTTC
TRBD2	TRBV5-1	once	TRBJ2-1	CASSLGLAGGVDEQFF	TGCGCCAGCAGCTTGGGACTAGCGGGAGGGGTGGATGAGCAGTTCTTC
NA	TRBV5-5	NA	TRBJ2-1	CAAVGWGPKRPEQFF	TGTGCCGCCGTAGGATGGGGACCCAAGAGACCTGAGCAGTTCTTC
TRBD1	TRBV15	NA	TRBJ1-2	CATSRASGTVVGGYTF	TGTGCCACCAGCAGAGCCTCCGGGACAGTCGTCGGTGGCTACACCTTC
NA	TRBV4-3	NA	TRBJ2-5	CASSQEPGRETQYF	TGCGCCAGCAGCCAAGAACCGGGACGGGAGACCCAGTACTTC
NA	TRBV7-8	NA	TRBJ2-5	CASSRDLQETQYF	TGTGCCAGCAGTCGGGACCTCCAAGAGACCCAGTACTTC
NA	TRBV15	NA	TRBJ1-6	CATSRDPAEGLNSPLHF	TGTGCCACCAGCAGAGATCCGGCGGAAGGATTAAATTCACCCCTCCACTTT